Sequencing of this T cell receptor beta chain was carried out in a study of siplizumab effects on memory and regulatory T cells. Study results and limitations: Controls had around 26% Treg-derived mappable alloreactive CD4+ clones on average, versus less than 70% with siplizumab. The naive T cell population seemed more diverse than memory cells and seemed a major contributor to the alloresponse. A small minority of alloreactive clones were mapped to unstimulated subsets.

This CDR3 has 18 residues. V dropped 5 bases and J dropped 1; count of bases not matched to a gene: 10. Germline CDR1 reads SGHKS; CDR2 reads YYEKEE (reference sequence). Assays captured 9.8 x 10^4 or so TCR templates per sample. Produced via immunoSEQ multiplex PCR; TCRdb's table is partial and in-frame only. The repertoire holds approximately 98,000 clones, around 94% seen once, with roughly 1.3% in the top ten. This clone occurred once. Its antigen is not identified. Source material: non-Treg CD4+ T cells sorted from blood. This sequence originates from a human donor in good health. The chain combines TRBV5-5 with TRBJ2-4; 12 nucleotides match TRBD1. The CDR3 reads CASRTGTGGDRAKNIQYF. CDR3 DNA: TGTGCCAGCAGGACCGGGACAGGGGGCGATCGGGCCAAAAACATTCAGTACTTC. The whole variable domain, filled in from reference TRBV5-5 and TRBJ2-4, reads DAGVTQSPTHLIKTRGQQVTLRCSPISGHKSVSWYQQVLGQGPQFIFQYYEKEERGRGNFPDRFSARQFPNYSSELNVNALLLGDSALYLCASRTGTGGDRAKNIQYFGAGTRLSVL.